What follows is one T cell receptor beta chain and its context. The CDR3 length is 12 residues. Germline V gives CDR1 SQVTM, CDR2 ANQGSEA. The data derive from a study of PD-L1 blockade in urothelial cancer. Study details: From 2014, patients received atezolizumab, given as 1,200 mg intravenously every 3 weeks. T cell content in blood samples showed a median of about 150,000.

Method: immunoSEQ multiplex PCR; TCRdb's copy keeps in-frame clones and lacks some. Of some 100,000 clones in the sample, 91% were seen once. The source was PBMCs, collected around atezolizumab (anti-PD-L1) treatment. The clonotype originates from a woman aged 80 or over with urothelial cancer. This chain links TRBV29-1 with TRBJ2-2; 7 bases fit TRBD1. The CDR3 coding sequence is TGCGGATTGGTCAGGGGGACCGGGGAGCTGTTTTTT. It is translated as CGLVRGTGELFF.